Reported below is one T cell receptor (beta chain). The junction shows a germline mismatch at one end, possibly a read error. The record originates from a study of shared clonotypes between healthy human individuals. Genomic DNA of every subset was divided equally among multiple immunoSEQ plates. The protocol was immunoSEQ multiplex PCR, while the TCRdb copy is restricted to in-frame clones and leaves out a portion. Here the sample spans about 2 million clones, around 96% being singletons. The naive CD8 fraction comprised CD45RO-negative cells positively selected for CCR7 and excluded terminally differentiated effector memory CD45RA+ cells. Material for sequencing was naive CD8+ T cells sorted from blood. This sequence originates from a man aged 18 to 30 in good health.

The CDR3 reads CSVSGQSTDAQYF. CDR3 DNA sequence: TGCAGCGTCTCGGGACAGAGCACAGATGCGCAGTATTTT. V and J are TRBV29-1 and TRBJ2-3; 7 bases are a match to TRBD1. The V gene's germline CDR1 is SQVTM and CDR2 ANQGSEA. There are 13 residues in the CDR3.